This T cell receptor (beta chain) emerged from a study of blood T cell repertoires in COVID-19 (dated by TCRdb to 2020 to 2022). In the study overall: Samples covering the acute and convalescent phases of COVID-19 were provided by collaborators in the United States, Italy and Spain. The prospective study material was composed of cDNA or gDNA derived from T cells, B-cell-depleted T cells, or PBMCs. Subjects who had been exposed to COVID-19, were actively infected with it, or had recovered from it provided the deeply sampled blood TCRbeta repertoires that made up the dataset. The repertoires were released in a freely available public database intended as a resource for research on the immune response to SARS-CoV-2. Samples were obtained from the ongoing ImmuneRACE study (first 160 participants) and from 1,254 subjects provided by 6 global collaborators. A de-identified subject ID, COVID-19 status, age in years and sex were almost always included in the sample metadata. Where HLA class I and class II types were available, the types were taken from metadata supplied by the sample provider, not from assay-based typing.

Concerning this clone itself: Its antigen specificity is not known. No much larger clone exists at a distance of one base, and base qualities are not known.

The immunoSEQ Assay, a bias-controlled multiplex PCR, was used to amplify TCRbeta CDR3 regions from genomic DNA. In the source study's methods: Nucleated cell counts per sample were estimated from amplification of reference gene primers within the assay. To quantify the absolute abundance of each unique TCRbeta CDR3 rearrangement, sequence reads were collapsed and filtered. For each sample, productive Simpson clonality was calculated as the square root of Simpson's diversity index over productive rearrangements. TCRdb took over this immuneACCESS table, retaining in-frame rearrangements with V and J assigned. Such tables are incomplete; in checked studies, under half of the missing clones stem from an unresolved V gene, and the remainder is unexplained. V, J and clone size were drawn from that table, and D and trimming were deduced from the DNA. Within this sample are under 200,000 clones, with 82% of them counted one time only. More than 4.5% of the sample goes to the ten largest clones.

CDR3 length: 16 amino acids, cysteine to phenylalanine. CDR3 DNA is the only sequence kept; it has 48 bases, read in frame from the first base. V and J are trimmed by 4 bases and 3 bases, and the gene matches miss 9 bases of the junction. The germline V gene (reference sequence) supplies CDR1 LNHNV and CDR2 YYDKDF. What the research found in general, with its limitations: The amount of clinical and demographic metadata varied by source and participant and was provided uncurated.

Each collaborating institution followed its own protocols to collect whole blood in K2EDTA tubes. For TCRbeta analysis, collaborators shipped samples in one of three forms: frozen whole blood, isolated PBMCs, or DNA extracted from either of those sample types. This receptor was identified in a woman aged 30 to 39 with acute or convalescent COVID-19. The chain is encoded by TRBV15 joined to TRBJ1-5, and 7 junctional nucleotides match TRBD1. Sample: peripheral blood. The nucleotide sequence is TGTGCCACCAGCACCGTGACAGGGAGTCTCAATCAGCCCCAGCATTTT. Its protein product is CATSTVTGSLNQPQHF.